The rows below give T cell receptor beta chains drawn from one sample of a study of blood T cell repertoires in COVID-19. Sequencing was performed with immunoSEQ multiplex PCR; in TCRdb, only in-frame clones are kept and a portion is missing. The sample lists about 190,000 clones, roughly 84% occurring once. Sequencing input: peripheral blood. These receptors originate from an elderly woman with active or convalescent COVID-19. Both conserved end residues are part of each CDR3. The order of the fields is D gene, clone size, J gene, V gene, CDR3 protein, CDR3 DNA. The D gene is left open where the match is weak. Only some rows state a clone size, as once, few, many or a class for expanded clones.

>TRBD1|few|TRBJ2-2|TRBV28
CASRTGVFNTGELFF
TGTGCCAGCAGGACAGGGGTCTTTAACACCGGGGAGCTGTTTTTT
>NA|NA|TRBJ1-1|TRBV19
CASTHQSYTEAFF
TGTGCCAGTACCCACCAGTCTTACACTGAAGCTTTCTTT
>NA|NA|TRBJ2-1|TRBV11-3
CASSLVMAGPTYNEQFF
TGTGCCAGCAGCTTAGTGATGGCGGGACCCACCTACAATGAGCAGTTCTTC
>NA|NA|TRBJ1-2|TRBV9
CASSVDNDVPTF
TGTGCCAGCAGCGTAGACAATGATGTCCCCACCTTC
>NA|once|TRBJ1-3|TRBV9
CASSVVGAYGNTIYF
TGTGCCAGCAGCGTAGTGGGGGCGTACGGAAACACCATATATTTT
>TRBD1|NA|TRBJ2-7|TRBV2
CATAGTGTPNEQYF
TGTGCCACCGCGGGGACAGGGACCCCCAACGAGCAGTACTTC
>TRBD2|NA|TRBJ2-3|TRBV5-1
CASSLSPGGPTDTQYF
TGCGCCAGCAGCTTGTCCCCGGGAGGGCCCACAGATACGCAGTATTTT
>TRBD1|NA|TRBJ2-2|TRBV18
CASSSETGTIGELFF
TGTGCCAGCTCATCGGAGACAGGGACAATCGGGGAGCTGTTTTTT
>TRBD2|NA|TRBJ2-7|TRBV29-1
CSVEASGYYEQYF
TGCAGCGTTGAGGCTAGCGGATACTACGAGCAGTACTTC
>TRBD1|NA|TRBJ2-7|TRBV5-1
CASSPPGQAYEQYF
TGCGCCAGCAGCCCACCGGGACAGGCCTACGAGCAGTACTTC
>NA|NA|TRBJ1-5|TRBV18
CASSPEVYRNQPQHF
TGTGCCAGCTCACCTGAGGTGTATCGCAATCAGCCCCAGCATTTT
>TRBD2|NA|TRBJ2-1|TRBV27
CASSLHHGTTYNEQFF
TGTGCCAGCAGTCTCCACCACGGGACTACCTACAATGAGCAGTTCTTC
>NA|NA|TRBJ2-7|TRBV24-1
CGGQADMTHYEQYF
TGTGGAGGTCAGGCGGACATGACTCACTACGAGCAGTACTTC
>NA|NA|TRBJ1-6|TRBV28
CAITRGGNSPLHF
TGTGCCATCACTCGGGGGGGGAATTCACCCCTCCACTTT
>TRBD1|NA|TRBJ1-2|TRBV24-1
CATSDSGQVYNYGYTF
TGTGCCACCAGTGATTCAGGACAGGTCTATAACTATGGCTACACCTTC
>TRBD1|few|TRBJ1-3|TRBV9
CASSTGTASGNTIYF
TGTGCCAGCAGCACAGGGACAGCCTCTGGAAACACCATATATTTT
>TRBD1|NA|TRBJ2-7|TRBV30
CAWSGPGQGNEQYF
TGTGCCTGGAGTGGACCGGGACAGGGCAACGAGCAGTACTTC
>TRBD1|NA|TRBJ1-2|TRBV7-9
CASSLKSGTGVWYGYTF
TGTGCCAGCAGCTTAAAGTCGGGGACAGGGGTTTGGTATGGCTACACCTTC
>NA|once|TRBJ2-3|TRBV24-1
CATSDPSAGFGTDTQYF
TGTGCCACCAGTGACCCATCGGCGGGATTTGGGACAGATACGCAGTATTTT
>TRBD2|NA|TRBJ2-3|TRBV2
CANQREVTDTQYF
TGTGCCAACCAGCGGGAGGTCACAGATACGCAGTATTTT
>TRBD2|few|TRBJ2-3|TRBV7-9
CASSPTLNSGRDTQYF
TGTGCCAGCAGCCCAACCTTGAACAGCGGGAGGGATACGCAGTATTTT
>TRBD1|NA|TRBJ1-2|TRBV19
CASSISGQVNYGYTF
TGTGCCAGTAGTATTTCGGGACAGGTTAACTATGGCTACACCTTC
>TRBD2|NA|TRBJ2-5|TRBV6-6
CASSYRLAGEETQYF
TGTGCCAGCAGTTACCGACTAGCGGGGGAAGAGACCCAGTACTTC
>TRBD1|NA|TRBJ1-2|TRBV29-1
CSAGQGADGYTF
TGCAGCGCGGGGCAGGGGGCGGATGGCTACACCTTC
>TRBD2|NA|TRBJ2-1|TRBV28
CASSPASGNSYNEQFF
TGTGCCAGCAGTCCTGCTAGCGGCAACTCCTACAATGAGCAGTTCTTC
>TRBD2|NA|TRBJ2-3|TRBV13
CASSFTREADTQYF
TGTGCCAGCAGCTTCACGCGGGAGGCAGATACGCAGTATTTT
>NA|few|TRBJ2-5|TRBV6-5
CASISAGQETQYF
TGTGCCAGCATCAGCGCGGGGCAAGAGACCCAGTACTTC
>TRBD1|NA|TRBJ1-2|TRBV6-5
CASSSWDRSYGYTF
TGTGCCAGCAGTTCATGGGACAGAAGCTATGGCTACACCTTC
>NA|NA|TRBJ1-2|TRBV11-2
CASSPSQDYGYTF
TGTGCCAGCAGCCCTTCCCAGGACTATGGCTACACCTTC
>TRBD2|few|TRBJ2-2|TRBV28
CASKRLAGLNTGELFF
TGTGCCAGCAAGAGGCTAGCGGGACTCAACACCGGGGAGCTGTTTTTT
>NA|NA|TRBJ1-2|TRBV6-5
CASRIPGSYGYTF
TGTGCCAGCAGGATTCCGGGGAGCTATGGCTACACCTTC
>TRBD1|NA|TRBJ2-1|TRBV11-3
CASSWDSTYNEQFF
TGTGCCAGCAGCTGGGACAGTACCTACAATGAGCAGTTCTTC
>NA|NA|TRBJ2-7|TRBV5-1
CASSYTGGYEQYF
TGCGCCAGCAGCTACACCGGCGGATACGAGCAGTACTTC
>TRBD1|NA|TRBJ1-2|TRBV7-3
CASSEQGRYGYTF
TGTGCCAGCAGCGAACAGGGGAGGTATGGCTACACCTTC
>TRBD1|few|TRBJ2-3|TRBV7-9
CASSLGQGVSFDTQYF
TGTGCCAGCAGCTTGGGACAGGGCGTTTCTTTCGATACGCAGTATTTT
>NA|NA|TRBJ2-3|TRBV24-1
CATSDRASGDTQYF
TGTGCCACCAGTGATAGGGCCTCGGGGGATACGCAGTATTTT
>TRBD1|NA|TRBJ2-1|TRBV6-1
CASSDTGTGINEQFF
TGTGCCAGCAGTGATACCGGGACAGGGATCAATGAGCAGTTCTTC
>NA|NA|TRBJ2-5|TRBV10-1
CASSESVGGGETQYF
TGCGCCAGCAGTGAGTCGGTGGGAGGCGGGGAGACCCAGTACTTC
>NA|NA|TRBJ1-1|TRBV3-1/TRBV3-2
CASSPSGGGEAFF
TGTGCCAGCAGCCCCTCCGGGGGGGGTGAAGCTTTCTTT
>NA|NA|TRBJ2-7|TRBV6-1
CASSEKQGTEQYF
TGTGCCAGCAGTGAAAAACAGGGAACCGAGCAGTACTTC
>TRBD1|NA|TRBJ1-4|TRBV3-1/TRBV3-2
CASGDRARNEKLFF
TGTGCCAGCGGCGACAGGGCTCGGAATGAAAAACTGTTTTTT
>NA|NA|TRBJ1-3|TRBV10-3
CAISAEGTGGNTIYF
TGTGCCATCAGTGCAGAGGGAACGGGAGGAAACACCATATATTTT
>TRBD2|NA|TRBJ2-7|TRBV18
CASSATSGSGEQYF
TGTGCCAGCTCAGCGACTAGCGGGAGTGGCGAGCAGTACTTC
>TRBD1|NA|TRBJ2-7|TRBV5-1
CASGRDRVHEQYF
TGCGCCAGCGGCCGGGACAGGGTCCACGAGCAGTACTTC
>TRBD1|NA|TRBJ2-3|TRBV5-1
CASSLAGQGSDTQYF
TGCGCCAGCAGCTTGGCGGGACAGGGTTCAGATACGCAGTATTTT
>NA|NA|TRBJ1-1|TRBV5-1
CASSVKTTGTEAFF
TGCGCCAGCAGCGTGAAAACAACGGGGACTGAAGCTTTCTTT
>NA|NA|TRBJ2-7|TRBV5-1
CASSPGYDSYEQYF
TGCGCCAGCAGCCCGGGTTACGACTCCTACGAGCAGTACTTC
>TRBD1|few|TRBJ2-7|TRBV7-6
CASSRGQGAYEQYF
TGTGCCAGCAGCCGGGGACAGGGGGCCTACGAGCAGTACTTC
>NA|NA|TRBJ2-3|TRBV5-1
CASSSGTTLGTQYF
TGCGCCAGCAGCTCCGGGACAACACTCGGGACGCAGTATTTT
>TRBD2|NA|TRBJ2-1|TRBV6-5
CASSYEAGGLGEQFF
TGTGCCAGCAGTTACGAGGCGGGAGGGCTTGGTGAGCAGTTCTTC
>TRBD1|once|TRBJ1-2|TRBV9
CASSVRQGAIGGYTF
TGTGCCAGCAGCGTGCGGCAGGGGGCAATAGGTGGCTACACCTTC
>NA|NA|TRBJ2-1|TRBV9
CASSVDTYNEQFF
TGTGCCAGCAGCGTCGACACATACAATGAGCAGTTCTTC
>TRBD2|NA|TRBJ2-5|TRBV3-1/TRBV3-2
CASSHAARAGGETQYF
TGTGCCAGCAGCCACGCAGCTAGGGCCGGGGGGGAGACCCAGTACTTC
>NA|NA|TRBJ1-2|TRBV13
CASSNRVGYGYTF
TGTGCCAGCAGCAACAGGGTTGGGTATGGCTACACCTTC
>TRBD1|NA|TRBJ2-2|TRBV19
CASGTGGARETGELFF
TGTGCCAGTGGGACAGGGGGCGCGAGAGAAACCGGGGAGCTGTTTTTT